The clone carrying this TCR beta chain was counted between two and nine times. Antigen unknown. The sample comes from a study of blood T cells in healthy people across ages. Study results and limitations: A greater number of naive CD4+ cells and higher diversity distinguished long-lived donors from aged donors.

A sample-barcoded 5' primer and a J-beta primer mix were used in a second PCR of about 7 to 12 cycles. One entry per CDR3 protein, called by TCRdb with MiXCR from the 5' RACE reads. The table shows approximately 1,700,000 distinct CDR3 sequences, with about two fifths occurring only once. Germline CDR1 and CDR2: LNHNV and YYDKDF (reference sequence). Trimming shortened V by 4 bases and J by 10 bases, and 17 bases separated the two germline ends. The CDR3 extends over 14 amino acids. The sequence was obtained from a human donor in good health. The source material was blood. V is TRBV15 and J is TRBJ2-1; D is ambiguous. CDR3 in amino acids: CATSTLREEREQFF. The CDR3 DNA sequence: TGTGCCACCAGCACCCTCCGTGAGGAGAGAGAGCAGTTCTTC.